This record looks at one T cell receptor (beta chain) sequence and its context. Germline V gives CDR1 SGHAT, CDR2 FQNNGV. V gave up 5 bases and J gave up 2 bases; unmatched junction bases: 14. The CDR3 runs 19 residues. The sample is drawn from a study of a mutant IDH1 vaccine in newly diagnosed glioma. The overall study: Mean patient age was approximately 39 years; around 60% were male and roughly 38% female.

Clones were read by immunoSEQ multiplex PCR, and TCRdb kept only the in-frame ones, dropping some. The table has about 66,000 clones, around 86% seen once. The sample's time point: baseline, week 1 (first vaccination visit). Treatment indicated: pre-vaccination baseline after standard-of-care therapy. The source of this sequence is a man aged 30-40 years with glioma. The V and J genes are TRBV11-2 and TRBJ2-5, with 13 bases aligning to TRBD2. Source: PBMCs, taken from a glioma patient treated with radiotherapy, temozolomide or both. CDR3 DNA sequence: TGTGCCAGCAGCGTACTCGGGACTAGCGGGGCTCGGGGGCAAGAGACCCAGTACTTC. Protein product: CASSVLGTSGARGQETQYF. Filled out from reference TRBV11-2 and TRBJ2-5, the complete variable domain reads EAGVAQSPRYKIIEKRQSVAFWCNPISGHATLYWYQQILGQGPKLLIQFQNNGVVDDSQLPKDRFSAERLKGVDSTLKIQPAKLEDSAVYLCASSVLGTSGARGQETQYFGPGTRLLVL.